This T cell receptor (beta chain) was profiled in a study of monozygotic twins with inflammatory bowel disease. Findings and limits, study-wide: The sharing of clonotypes with others was lower in IBD patients than in healthy twins, especially with disease activity. Whereas healthy co-twins had higher TCRbeta diversity (inverse Simpson), IBD patients had lower diversity.

About this clonotype: Its specificity is unknown.

The quantity of total RNA per TCR library was 3500 ng. Reprocessing the 5' RACE reads, TCRdb reports a single entry for every CDR3 protein and omits DNA. With around 450,000 distinct CDR3 sequences in the sample, the ten largest clones hold about 2.6%. CDR1 and CDR2 (germline): LGHNT, FRNRAP. The CDR3 is 18 residues long. T cells were not sorted, and total RNA was isolated straight from whole blood. Sequencing input: blood. V gene TRBV12-5 combines with J gene TRBJ2-5; TCRdb indicates TRBD1, and absent DNA this call remains unverified. This TCR was recovered from a human donor with ulcerative colitis or Crohn's disease, or a healthy co-twin of an affected twin (not recorded which). The chain's CDR3 is CASLGTRGTPGGQETQYF. Together with reference TRBV12-5 and TRBJ2-5, the CDR3 gives the full variable domain: DARVTQTPRHKVTEMGQEVTMRCQPILGHNTVFWYRQTMMQGLELLAYFRNRAPLDDSGMPKDRFSAEMPDATLATLKIQPSEPRDSAVYFCASLGTRGTPGGQETQYFGPGTRLLVL.